The 18 T cell receptor beta chains listed next were all sequenced from one sample in a study of blood T cell repertoires in COVID-19. Data came from immunoSEQ multiplex PCR; TCRdb stores just in-frame clones and leaves some out. The sample lists tens of thousands of clones, 65% to 85% occurring once. The sample comprised peripheral blood. These receptors originate from a man in his forties or fifties with acute or convalescent COVID-19.

V gene TRBV5-6 combines with J gene TRBJ1-1; 7 bases match TRBD1. The CDR3 is made up of 12 amino acids. CDR1 and CDR2 from the germline V gene are SGHDT and YYEEEE. V lost 4 bases, J lost 10 bases, and 7 bases stayed unmatched. In DNA form, the CDR3 reads TGTGCCAGCAGCCCATACAGGGGTTCAGCTTTCTTT. It yields the protein CASSPYRGSAFF.

This chain uses TRBV2 with TRBJ2-2; 9 bases map to TRBD2. The V gene's germline CDR1 is SNHLY and CDR2 FYNNEI. CDR3 length: 14 residues. The V and J ends lost 9 bases and 6 bases, in that order; junction bases with no gene match: 8. The CDR3 is CASLSGGKAGELFF. The CDR3 DNA reads TGTGCCAGTCTTAGCGGGGGAAAAGCCGGGGAGCTGTTTTTT.

The chain is built from TRBV18 and TRBJ2-4; 8 bases line up with TRBD1. The CDR3 contains 17 residues. Germline CDR1 and CDR2: KGHSH and LQKENI. V was clipped by 0 bases and J by 2 bases; unmatched bases: 6. CDR3 in amino acids: CASSPPATGGTKNIQYF. The CDR3 DNA reads as TGTGCCAGCTCACCACCGGCTACAGGGGGGACCAAAAACATTCAGTACTTC.

This chain links TRBV10-2 with TRBJ2-3, with 8 bases aligning to TRBD1. Germline CDR1 and CDR2: WSHSY and SAAADI. The CDR3 extends over 11 amino acids. J gave up 9 bases and V 6 bases, and 2 bases lay outside the gene matches. The CDR3 nucleotides are TGCGCCAGCAGGGACAGGGTAACGCAGTATTTT. This translates into CASRDRVTQYF.

The rearrangement joins TRBV7-9 to TRBJ1-1; tentative D call: TRBD1 (5 bases). This CDR3 contains 12 residues. Germline lookup yields CDR1 SEHNR and CDR2 FQNEAQ (reference sequence). Trimming shortened V by 5 bases and J by 8 bases, and 12 bases separated the two germline ends. The CDR3 coding sequence is TGTGCCAGCAGCCCTACCCGGACAGAAGCTTTCTTT. It translates to CASSPTRTEAFF.

The V and J genes are TRBV5-5 and TRBJ1-2, with TRBD1 as a possible D gene (6 bases). The V gene's germline CDR1 is SGHKS and CDR2 YYEKEE (reference sequence). V was cut by 3 bases and J by 9 bases, with 15 bases left in between. The CDR3 runs to 13 residues. CDR3 in amino acids: CASSSGGGASYTF. The CDR3 bases are TGTGCCAGCAGCTCTGGCGGGGGGGCGAGCTACACCTTC.

The rearrangement links TRBV6-6 to TRBJ2-3; D is possibly TRBD1 (5 bases). The germline V gene encodes CDR1 MNHNY and CDR2 SVGAGI (reference sequence). V gave up 6 bases and J gave up 3 bases, with 10 bases separating them. This CDR3 has 13 residues. DNA of the CDR3: TGTGCCAGCAGCGACAGTCTAACAGATACGCAGTATTTT. It translates to CASSDSLTDTQYF.

This clone came up a few times. The chain carries TRBV5-1 and TRBJ1-2, with D unresolved. The germline CDR1 and CDR2 sequences are SGHRS and YFSETQ. The CDR3 covers 13 residues. V lost 0 bases and J 0 bases, leaving 3 bases between the germline ends. DNA of the CDR3: TGCGCCAGCAGCTTGGCCTCTAACTATGGCTACACCTTC. Its translation is CASSLASNYGYTF.

CDR3 sequence (DNA): TGTGCCAGCAGCTTGCGTCGTTTCCCCGAGCAGTACTTC. Protein sequence: CASSLRRFPEQYF. The chain employs TRBV5-6 and TRBJ2-7; D is undetermined. V lost 1 base, J lost 6 bases, and 11 bases lay in between. This CDR3 has 13 residues. Germline CDR1 reads SGHDT; CDR2 reads YYEEEE.

The V and J genes are TRBV14 and TRBJ2-4; TRBD2 agrees at 8 bases. The trim removed 2 bases at V and 2 bases at J, leaving 14 bases unmatched. Germline V lookup: CDR1 SGHDN, CDR2 FVKESK. The CDR3 spans 19 residues. The CDR3 nucleotides are TGTGCCAGCAGCCAAATTTCGGGAGGGCGCGGGTATACCAAAAACATTCAGTACTTC. The encoded protein is CASSQISGGRGYTKNIQYF.

This chain joins TRBV7-9 and TRBJ1-3; D is undetermined. Deletions cut 11 bases from V and 0 bases from J, with 11 bases between. There are 13 residues in the CDR3. Germline V gene sequence: CDR1 SEHNR, CDR2 FQNEAQ (reference sequence). The CDR3 protein is CARSEGSGNTIYF. The DNA of the CDR3 is TGTGCCCGGTCCGAGGGCTCTGGAAACACCATATATTTT.

This chain joins TRBV2 and TRBJ2-5; TRBD2 is a possible D gene (6 bases). Germline loops: CDR1 SNHLY, CDR2 FYNNEI. The CDR3 runs to 14 residues. V was shortened by 5 bases and J by 2 bases, with 12 bases between the two germline ends. This chain's CDR3 is CASSRRGIQETQYF. The CDR3 nucleotides read TGTGCCAGCAGTCGTCGCGGGATACAAGAGACCCAGTACTTC.

Only a few counts were recorded for this clone. The gene calls are TRBV23-1 and TRBJ1-3; TRBD1 is a possible D gene (5 bases). TRBV23-1 falls under the ORF class, with uncertain function. The CDR3 sequence is 15 residues long. The V and J ends lost 0 bases and 8 bases respectively, with 14 bases between them. The CDR3 DNA reads TGCGCCAGCAGTCAATCGAAGTCAGGGAGGCACACCATATATTTT. The encoded protein is CASSQSKSGRHTIYF.

This clone has just one count. The chain uses TRBV6-6 and TRBJ2-7; D uncertain. V was cut by 7 bases and J by 0 bases, with 19 bases left in between. The CDR3 has 16 amino acids. CDR1 is MNHNY, CDR2 SVGAGI, per germline (reference sequence). CDR3: CASIQEENENSYEQYF. The CDR3 DNA sequence: TGTGCCAGCATTCAAGAGGAGAACGAAAACTCCTACGAGCAGTACTTC.

This chain links TRBV2 with TRBJ2-1; no definite D call. Germline V gives CDR1 SNHLY, CDR2 FYNNEI. Trimming removed 4 bases at V and 10 bases at J, with 14 bases between. This CDR3 contains 13 residues. The CDR3 DNA follows: TGTGCCAGCAGTGGAGGTGGCAGCTGGGAGCAGTTCTTC. This codes for CASSGGGSWEQFF.

The chain has TRBV5-1 and TRBJ2-5; TRBD2 matches 7 bases. CDR3 length equals 15 residues. CDR1 is SGHRS and CDR2 is YFSETQ in the germline V gene. The ends lost 1 base at V and 3 bases at J; junction bases unmatched: 6. The CDR3: CASSLLAGREETQYF. The CDR3 nucleotides read TGCGCCAGCAGCTTGCTGGCAGGGAGGGAAGAGACCCAGTACTTC. The full variable domain, rest sourced from reference TRBV5-1 and TRBJ2-5, is KAGVTQTPRYLIKTRGQQVTLSCSPISGHRSVSWYQQTPGQGLQFLFEYFSETQRNKGNFPGRFSGRQFSNSRSEMNVSTLELGDSALYLCASSLLAGREETQYFGPGTRLLVL.

V and J are TRBV6-1 and TRBJ1-2, with TRBD1 matching over 10 bases. With 4 bases clipped from V and 2 bases from J, the junction kept 7 bases outside the gene matches. Germline CDR1 MNHNS, CDR2 SASEGT. The CDR3 loop spans 16 amino acids. The CDR3 region has the DNA TGTGCCAGCAGTGTCCGATCGGGACAGGGGAACTATGGCTACACCTTC. Translation gives CASSVRSGQGNYGYTF.

The chain employs TRBV18 and TRBJ1-5; the D is unclear. This CDR3 spans 14 amino acids. V lost 0 bases to trimming and J lost 4 bases, with 7 bases between them. Germline V lookup: CDR1 KGHSH, CDR2 LQKENI. This CDR3 is CASSPPGGNQPQHF. The CDR3 DNA is TGTGCCAGCTCACCACCGGGAGGGAATCAGCCCCAGCATTTT.